A selection of T cell receptor beta chains follows, all from one sample in a study of blood T cell repertoires in COVID-19. Produced via immunoSEQ multiplex PCR; TCRdb's table is partial and in-frame only. The table lists approximately 210,000 clones, around 80% of them singletons. The sample taken for sequencing was peripheral blood. The receptor source for this set is a human donor in a cohort sampled during active COVID-19. The CDR3 runs from the conserved cysteine through the conserved F or W. D genes are given only for firm matches. Size tells how often a clone was seen (once, few, many) or the class of an expanded clone, and some rows leave it out.

>NA|TRBJ1-5|TRBV19|NA
CASSMRPEVHKDRNQPQHF
TGTGCCAGTAGTATGAGGCCCGAGGTACACAAGGACAGAAATCAGCCCCAGCATTTT
>TRBD1|TRBJ1-5|TRBV3-1/TRBV3-2|NA
CASSGATGGNQPQHF
TGTGCCAGCAGTGGTGCGACAGGGGGCAATCAGCCCCAGCATTTT
>TRBD1|TRBJ1-3|TRBV4-1|many
CASSHNRGRGGTGNTIYF
TGCGCCAGCAGCCACAACAGGGGGCGCGGGGGAACTGGAAACACCATATATTTT
>NA|TRBJ2-7|TRBV7-6|NA
CASRTPPRGASYEQYF
TGTGCCAGCAGAACCCCCCCCAGGGGAGCGTCCTACGAGCAGTACTTC
>NA|TRBJ2-3|TRBV5-5|NA
CASSLDGVRSDTQYF
TGTGCCAGCAGCTTGGACGGGGTCCGGTCAGATACGCAGTATTTT
>NA|TRBJ2-3|TRBV5-6|NA
CASSLGDSYTDTQYF
TGTGCCAGCAGCTTGGGCGACAGTTACACAGATACGCAGTATTTT
>NA|TRBJ1-2|TRBV7-9|NA
CASSSPLPGSDGYTF
TGTGCCAGCAGCTCCCCATTGCCAGGGTCGGATGGCTACACCTTC
>NA|TRBJ2-2|TRBV10-3|NA
CAIESSNTGELFF
TGTGCCATCGAGAGTTCGAACACCGGGGAGCTGTTTTTT
>NA|TRBJ1-5|TRBV6-1|few
CASSDVQPQHF
TGTGCCAGCAGTGACGTTCAGCCCCAGCATTTT
>NA|TRBJ1-3|TRBV5-1|NA
CASSLQDREGNTIYF
TGCGCCAGCAGCCTACAGGACAGAGAAGGAAACACCATATATTTT
>TRBD1|TRBJ2-1|TRBV25-1|NA
CASSELGTGAYYNEQFF
TGTGCCAGCAGTGAATTGGGGACAGGGGCCTACTACAATGAGCAGTTCTTC
>NA|TRBJ1-1|TRBV30|NA
CAWGTGPGNTEAFF
TGTGCCTGGGGTACAGGGCCAGGGAACACTGAAGCTTTCTTT
>NA|TRBJ2-2|TRBV6-1|NA
CASSERAGQNTGELFF
TGTGCCAGCAGTGAACGGGCAGGGCAGAACACCGGGGAGCTGTTTTTT
>NA|TRBJ1-2|TRBV2|NA
CASSEAEQSYGYTF
TGTGCCAGCAGTGAAGCTGAACAGTCCTATGGCTACACCTTC
>NA|TRBJ2-4|TRBV7-9|few
CASTNVQNIQYF
TGTGCCAGCACCAACGTCCAAAACATTCAGTACTTC
>NA|TRBJ2-2|TRBV20-1|NA
CSASAGDGPGTGELFF
TGCAGTGCTAGTGCAGGGGATGGCCCCGGGACCGGGGAGCTGTTTTTT
>TRBD2|TRBJ2-5|TRBV5-1|NA
CASSLGGGRRETQYF
TGCGCCAGCAGCTTGGGCGGGGGGAGGCGAGAGACCCAGTACTTC
>TRBD2|TRBJ2-3|TRBV28|NA
CASSRTSGRSTDTQYF
TGTGCCAGCAGCCGTACTAGCGGGAGATCCACAGATACGCAGTATTTT
>TRBD1|TRBJ2-2|TRBV5-6|NA
CASSLGTGKTGELFF
TGTGCCAGCAGCTTGGGGACAGGAAAAACCGGGGAGCTGTTTTTT
>NA|TRBJ1-4|TRBV5-1|NA
CASLRTGGQRKAKLFF
TGCGCCAGCTTGAGAACGGGGGGGCAAAGAAAGGCAAAACTGTTTTTT
>NA|TRBJ1-1|TRBV5-1|NA
CASRSRRGNTEAFF
TGCGCCAGCAGAAGTCGCCGGGGGAACACTGAAGCTTTCTTT
>NA|TRBJ1-2|TRBV4-2|NA
CASSQERTVSIGYTF
TGTGCCAGCAGCCAAGAGCGAACGGTATCTATTGGCTACACCTTC
>NA|TRBJ1-2|TRBV29-1|NA
CSVEPRRKNYGYTF
TGCAGCGTTGAACCGCGGAGAAAGAACTATGGCTACACCTTC
>TRBD2|TRBJ2-5|TRBV2|NA
CASSARGGPETQYF
TGTGCCAGCAGTGCCCGGGGGGGCCCTGAGACCCAGTACTTC
>TRBD1|TRBJ1-2|TRBV2|many
CASSESRGGAGYGYTF
TGTGCCAGCAGTGAATCTCGAGGGGGCGCGGGGTATGGCTACACCTTC
>NA|TRBJ2-2|TRBV19|NA
CASSMAGSTGELFF
TGTGCCAGTAGTATGGCGGGGAGCACCGGGGAGCTGTTTTTT
>NA|TRBJ1-1|TRBV2|once
CASTNQGRGLVEAFF
TGTGCCAGCACAAATCAGGGGCGCGGGTTAGTTGAAGCTTTCTTT
>TRBD1|TRBJ1-2|TRBV27|NA
CASSPFPGQVDPYGYTF
TGTGCCAGCAGTCCTTTCCCGGGACAGGTCGATCCTTATGGCTACACCTTC
>TRBD1|TRBJ1-5|TRBV24-1|NA
CATSDFRGEPQHF
TGTGCCACCAGTGATTTCAGGGGGGAGCCCCAGCATTTT
>TRBD1|TRBJ2-2|TRBV9|NA
CASSVAFRDRLWGANTGELFF
TGTGCCAGCAGCGTAGCTTTCCGGGACAGGCTTTGGGGCGCGAACACCGGGGAGCTGTTTTTT
>TRBD1|TRBJ1-5|TRBV5-8|NA
CASSRKGAGQPQHF
TGTGCCAGCAGCAGGAAGGGGGCAGGACAGCCCCAGCATTTT
>NA|TRBJ2-4|TRBV19|NA
CASSMDRRQFTLAKNIQYF
TGTGCCAGTAGTATGGATCGGAGACAGTTCACCCTAGCCAAAAACATTCAGTACTTC
>NA|TRBJ1-6|TRBV19|NA
CASTSLPPSPLHF
TGTGCCAGTACCTCACTCCCCCCATCACCCCTCCACTTT
>TRBD1|TRBJ1-2|TRBV15|many
CATSRGGTAGEGYTF
TGTGCCACCAGCAGAGGGGGGACAGCGGGAGAGGGCTACACCTTC
>TRBD2|TRBJ2-1|TRBV3-1/TRBV3-2|NA
CASSPRTSGRDYNEQFF
TGTGCCAGCAGCCCTCGGACTAGCGGGAGGGACTACAATGAGCAGTTCTTC
>NA|TRBJ2-5|TRBV5-1|NA
CASSSRVEETQYF
TGCGCCAGCAGCTCGAGAGTGGAAGAGACCCAGTACTTC
>NA|TRBJ1-2|TRBV19|NA
CASSQGAGGYTF
TGTGCCAGTAGTCAGGGTGCTGGCGGCTACACCTTC
>NA|TRBJ1-1|TRBV28|NA
CASSFSGANTEAFF
TGTGCCAGCAGTTTTTCTGGGGCGAACACTGAAGCTTTCTTT
>NA|TRBJ1-1|TRBV7-9|NA
CASSFFRGYNTEAFF
TGTGCCAGCAGCTTTTTTAGGGGTTATAACACTGAAGCTTTCTTT
>TRBD2|TRBJ2-7|TRBV3-1/TRBV3-2|NA
CASSPRLAGAPEQYF
TGTGCCAGCAGCCCAAGACTAGCGGGAGCCCCCGAGCAGTACTTC
>NA|TRBJ2-3|TRBV19|once
CASSIALQRGTQYF
TGTGCCAGTAGTATAGCCCTCCAGAGGGGGACGCAGTATTTT
>NA|TRBJ2-1|TRBV5-6|NA
CASSPGKFVVNEQFF
TGTGCCAGCAGTCCGGGAAAGTTTGTTGTGAATGAGCAGTTCTTC
>TRBD1|TRBJ1-2|TRBV12-3/TRBV12-4|once
CASSPGQSYGYTF
TGTGCCAGCAGCCCGGGACAGAGCTATGGCTACACCTTC
>NA|TRBJ2-1|TRBV5-1|NA
CASSTGISGDNEQFF
TGCGCCAGCAGCACCGGTATCTCCGGAGACAATGAGCAGTTCTTC
>NA|TRBJ2-2|TRBV2|NA
CASFSPRPYTGELFF
TGTGCCAGCTTTTCGCCTAGACCCTACACCGGGGAGCTGTTTTTT
>NA|TRBJ1-2|TRBV7-9|NA
CASSAGVLGYTF
TGTGCCAGCAGCGCCGGTGTCCTGGGCTACACCTTC
>NA|TRBJ2-5|TRBV3-1/TRBV3-2|NA
CASSLSGGPETQYF
TGTGCCAGCAGCCTTAGCGGAGGCCCAGAGACCCAGTACTTC
>NA|TRBJ1-1|TRBV5-4|NA
CASSFRGTNTEAFF
TGTGCCAGCAGCTTCCGGGGAACGAACACTGAAGCTTTCTTT
>TRBD1|TRBJ1-2|TRBV4-2|NA
CASSQVSGTGIYGYTF
TGTGCCAGCAGCCAGGTATCCGGGACAGGTATCTATGGCTACACCTTC
>TRBD2|TRBJ2-3|TRBV6-2/TRBV6-3|NA
CASSYGLAADTQYF
TGTGCCAGCAGTTATGGACTAGCGGCAGATACGCAGTATTTT
>NA|TRBJ2-1|TRBV7-8|NA
CASSRAEGFNNEQFF
TGTGCCAGCAGCCGAGCCGAGGGTTTTAACAATGAGCAGTTCTTC